This T cell receptor (beta chain) was documented in a study of shared clonotypes between healthy human individuals. Study-level findings and limits: There were few donors, and this limited the genetic and exposure-history diversity represented.

In the case of this clone: Antigen unknown.

Deep-level running was used for the assay. The genomic DNA of each subset was split evenly across several immunoSEQ plates. Here immunoSEQ multiplex PCR was the method, and the copy in TCRdb shows in-frame clones only, minus some. The sample holds over a million clones; roughly 96% are singletons and the top ten take roughly 1.2%. From germline, CDR1 is KGHSH and CDR2 LQKENI. The germline V and J ends were trimmed by 3 bases and 10 bases, with 10 bases remaining between them. The CDR3 is 12 residues long. The sequencing sample was made of naive CD4+ T cells sorted from blood. Documented subset: CD45RA+ positively selected. The chain links TRBV18 to TRBJ2-4; a possible D gene is TRBD2 (6 bases). The clonotype comes from a man in his thirties or forties in good health. The CDR3 loop reads CASSPAGGIQYF. CDR3 coding DNA: TGTGCCAGCTCACCCGCTGGGGGGATTCAGTACTTC.